The 7 T cell receptor beta chains reported below all come from one sample, sequenced in a study of blood T cell repertoires in COVID-19. Using immunoSEQ multiplex PCR, the repertoire was profiled, and TCRdb retains in-frame clones only, with some absent. The table lists approximately 140,000 clones, roughly nine tenths of them singletons. Sequencing was performed on peripheral blood. These receptors all stem from a woman aged 60-70 years with active or convalescent COVID-19.

The CDR3 spells CASSLSQGIVWNTEAFF. Written as DNA, the CDR3 is TGTGCCAGCAGCTTAAGCCAGGGAATAGTATGGAACACTGAAGCTTTCTTT. V is TRBV7-9 and J is TRBJ1-1; weak D call: TRBD1 (5 bases). CDR3 length equals 17 residues. V was pared by 2 bases and J by 1 base, with 17 bases between. Germline V lookup: CDR1 SEHNR, CDR2 FQNEAQ (reference sequence).

The chain uses TRBV6-5 and TRBJ1-1; tentative D call: TRBD1 (6 bases). Germline CDR1 MNHEY, CDR2 SVGAGI. The CDR3 contains 13 residues. Trimming removed 8 bases from V and 4 bases from J, with 14 bases in between. CDR3 in DNA: TGTGCCAGCTTCGGACAGATGTTCACTGAAGCTTTCTTT. Translated, it gives CASFGQMFTEAFF.

The J gene is TRBJ1-1, the V gene TRBV20-1, with D tentatively TRBD1 (6 bases). V was clipped by 3 bases and J by 4 bases, with 15 bases between them. In germline, CDR1 is DFQATT, CDR2 SNEGSKA (reference sequence). The CDR3 has 14 amino acids. CDR3 sequence reads: CSASWGGLVTEAFF. Written as DNA, the CDR3 is TGCAGTGCTAGTTGGGGGGGCTTGGTCACTGAAGCTTTCTTT.

The V gene is TRBV7-9, the J gene TRBJ2-3; 10 nucleotides match TRBD2. Germline V gives CDR1 SEHNR, CDR2 FQNEAQ (reference sequence). The ends lost 5 bases at V and 5 bases at J; junction bases unmatched: 4. This CDR3 is 14 amino acids long. The CDR3 loop reads CASSQRTSGDTQYF. CDR3 coding DNA: TGTGCCAGCAGCCAACGGACTAGCGGAGATACGCAGTATTTT.

The chain employs TRBV5-8 and TRBJ1-2; 12 nucleotides align to TRBD1. Germline CDR1 is SGHTS and CDR2 is YDEGEE. This CDR3 contains 17 residues. Germline trimming cut 5 bases from V and 3 bases from J; bases unmatched to any gene: 11. The CDR3 nucleotides read TGTGCCAGCAGTTCTACCGGGACAGGGGGCGCAGACTATGGCTACACCTTC. Protein sequence: CASSSTGTGGADYGYTF. Filled out from reference TRBV5-8 and TRBJ1-2, the complete variable domain reads EAGVTQSPTHLIKTRGQQATLRCSPISGHTSVYWYQQALGLGLQFLLWYDEGEERNRGNFPPRFSGRQFPNYSSELNVNALELEDSALYLCASSSTGTGGADYGYTFGSGTRLTVV.

The J gene is TRBJ2-7, the V gene TRBV6-6; 7 bases are a match to TRBD1. Germline CDR1 reads MNHNY; CDR2 reads SVGAGI (reference sequence). CDR3 length: 14 amino acids. V gave up 2 bases and J gave up 2 bases; unmatched junction bases: 3. CDR3 coding DNA: TGTGCCAGCAGTTACACGACAGGGACCTACGAGCAGTACTTC. This sequence encodes CASSYTTGTYEQYF.

The chain combines TRBV5-1 with TRBJ1-1; D possibly corresponds to TRBD1 (6 bases). The CDR3 has 16 amino acids. The V and J ends lost 0 bases and 1 base respectively, with 13 bases between them. CDR1 SGHRS and CDR2 YFSETQ come from the germline V gene. In DNA form, the CDR3 reads TGCGCCAGCAGCTTGGGGCAGGGGTCGCAGAACACTGAAGCTTTCTTT. Amino acid sequence: CASSLGQGSQNTEAFF.